The 24 T cell receptor beta chains below were found in one sample sequenced in a study of identical twins. From the 5' RACE reads, TCRdb called clonotypes with MiXCR, one entry per CDR3 protein. The table lists some 250,000 distinct CDR3 sequences, about 13% of them singletons. The same specimen was also included in a second study, on yellow fever vaccine responses in identical twins.

The sequenced sample consisted of memory (CD45RO+) T cells sorted from blood. The source is a woman younger than 30 in good health.

The gene calls are TRBV4-2 and TRBJ2-1, with TRBD2 identical over 7 bases. J was trimmed by 8 bases and V by 0 bases; bases with no gene match: 10. Germline V gene data show CDR1 as LGHNA and CDR2 as YNFKEQ. CDR3 length: 16 residues. The CDR3 DNA follows: TGTGCCAGCAGCCAAGATCCGGGGAGCGGGGCACATGAGCAGTTCTTC. Encoded protein: CASSQDPGSGAHEQFF.

This clonotype showed up just a few times. This chain links TRBV7-9 with TRBJ1-4, with D possibly TRBD1 on 6 matching bases. Germline loops: CDR1 SEHNR, CDR2 FQNEAQ (reference sequence). CDR3 length: 12 residues. The V gene lost 5 bases and the J gene lost 10 bases, with 11 bases spanning the gap. The CDR3, as DNA: TGTGCCAGCAGCAGCGGCAGGGGAAAACTGTTTTTT. Amino acid sequence: CASSSGRGKLFF.

In DNA, the CDR3 is TGTGCCAGCAGCTCAGACGTGGGGGAGCAGTACTTC. This sequence encodes CASSSDVGEQYF. V is TRBV9 and J is TRBJ2-7; D gene ambiguous. This CDR3 is 12 amino acids long. Between the trimmed V and J ends, which lost 4 bases and 7 bases, there was a span of 12 bases. The germline gives CDR1 SGDLS, CDR2 YYNGEE.

This clonotype was seen ten or more times. V gene TRBV28 combines with J gene TRBJ1-5, with a tentative D call TRBD1 (5 bases). The CDR3 has 12 amino acids. V was cut by 8 bases and J by 2 bases, with 7 bases left in between. Germline assignment: CDR1 MDHEN and CDR2 SYDVKM. The CDR3 nucleotides are TGTGCCAGCCGGGGGGGCAATCAGCCCCAGCATTTT. Its translation: CASRGGNQPQHF.

The gene calls are TRBV10-3 and TRBJ1-5; TRBD1 aligns across 7 bases. The junction had 7 bases not matched to a gene; V was cut back by 6 bases and J by 2 bases. Germline values: CDR1 ENHRY, CDR2 SYGVKD. This CDR3 contains 15 residues. The CDR3, as DNA: TGTGCCATCAGCCGAGGGACAGCAGGCAATCAGCCCCAGCATTTT. Amino acids: CAISRGTAGNQPQHF.

The CDR3 nucleotides are TGTGCCAGCAGTTGGGGCGGGAGCGACTACGAGCAGTACTTC. Protein: CASSWGGSDYEQYF. The chain is built from TRBV7-2 and TRBJ2-7; TRBD2 agrees at 7 bases. This CDR3 is built from 14 residues. After removal of 6 bases from V and 3 bases from J, the junction contained 8 bases not matched to a gene. Per germline, CDR1 SGHTA and CDR2 FQGNSA.

This clonotype appeared a few times. The rearrangement links TRBV18 to TRBJ2-2; TRBD1 matches at 7 bases. Looked up from germline, CDR1 is KGHSH and CDR2 is LQKENI. Trimming at V came to 3 bases and at J to 5 bases, leaving 3 bases not matched to a gene. CDR3 length: 14 amino acids. The CDR3 region has the DNA TGTGCCAGCTCACCGGGACAGAGAACCGGGGAGCTGTTTTTT. Encoded protein: CASSPGQRTGELFF. The complete variable domain, with remaining parts taken from reference TRBV18 and TRBJ2-2, reads NAGVMQNPRHLVRRRGQEARLRCSPMKGHSHVYWYRQLPEEGLKFMVYLQKENIIDESGMPKERFSAEFPKEGPSILRIQQVVRGDSAAYFCASSPGQRTGELFFGEGSRLTVL.

This clonotype has a count of ten or more. The DNA for the CDR3 is TGTGCCAGCAGTTACTCGTCAATGACTAGCGGGAGCCATCGGTACGAGCAGTACTTC. Its protein is CASSYSSMTSGSHRYEQYF. The V and J genes are TRBV6-5 and TRBJ2-7; 12 bases fit TRBD2. Germline assignment: CDR1 MNHEY and CDR2 SVGAGI. The V and J ends lost 0 bases and 4 bases, in that order; junction bases with no gene match: 13. The CDR3 extends over 19 amino acids.

This clonotype has just a few counts. The rearrangement uses TRBV4-1 and TRBJ2-1, with 10 bases fitting TRBD2. CDR1 and CDR2 from the germline V gene are MGHRA and YSYEKL. With 0 bases clipped from V and 5 bases from J, the junction kept 7 bases outside the gene matches. The CDR3 is 17 residues long. The CDR3 DNA follows: TGCGCCAGCAGCCAAGACCCTAGCGGGAGTTCTGACAATGAGCAGTTCTTC. This codes for CASSQDPSGSSDNEQFF.

This clonotype was seen a handful of times. At one end, the junction sequence differs from germline, possibly due to a read error. The chain is built from TRBV12-5 and TRBJ2-7, with D possibly being TRBD1 (5 bases). The germline CDR1 and CDR2 sequences are LGHNT and FRNRAP. There are 15 residues in the CDR3. CDR3 bases: TGTGCTAGTGGTTTGGTACACCAGGGATCCTTCGAGCAGTACTTC. It translates to CASGLVHQGSFEQYF. Using reference TRBV12-5 and TRBJ2-7 for the parts outside the CDR3, the full variable domain is DARVTQTPRHKVTEMGQEVTMRCQPILGHNTVFWYRQTMMQGLELLAYFRNRAPLDDSGMPKDRFSAEMPDATLATLKIQPSEPRDSAVYFCASGLVHQGSFEQYFGPGTRLTVT.

V is TRBV5-4 and J is TRBJ2-1; 11 nucleotides line up with TRBD2. V trimming: 5 bases; J trimming: 7 bases; junction bases outside the gene matches: 8. The germline V gene encodes CDR1 SGHNT and CDR2 YYREEE (reference sequence). This CDR3 spans 15 amino acids. CDR3 nucleotides: TGTGCCAGCAGTAGCGGGAGGGTTGTCGTTAATGAGCAGTTCTTC. It codes for CASSSGRVVVNEQFF. Filled out from reference TRBV5-4 and TRBJ2-1, the complete variable domain reads ETGVTQSPTHLIKTRGQQVTLRCSSQSGHNTVSWYQQALGQGPQFIFQYYREEENGRGNFPPRFSGLQFPNYSSELNVNALELDDSALYLCASSSGRVVVNEQFFGPGTRLTVL.

This clonotype has more than one count but fewer than ten. The chain recombines TRBV12-3 or TRBV12-4 with TRBJ1-4; D perhaps matches TRBD1 (6 bases). The CDR3 length is 14 residues. Trimming took 6 bases from V and 5 from J, leaving 13 bases between them. CDR3 sequence reads: CASSPDSKNEKLFF. For the CDR3, the DNA is TGTGCCAGCAGCCCGGACAGCAAAAATGAAAAACTGTTTTTT.

The chain has TRBV18 and TRBJ2-6, with 7 bases that match TRBD1. CDR3 size: 16 residues. The V and J ends lost 5 bases and 4 bases, in that order; junction bases with no gene match: 8. Germline CDR1 is KGHSH and CDR2 is LQKENI. The CDR3 sequence is CASSDYRGSGANVLTF. In DNA form, the CDR3 reads TGTGCCAGCTCAGACTACAGGGGCTCCGGGGCCAACGTCCTGACTTTC.

The chain employs TRBV20-1 and TRBJ1-5; TRBD1 might be the D (6 bases). Germline V CDR1 and CDR2: DFQATT, SNEGSKA (reference sequence). The CDR3 loop spans 18 amino acids. Trimming shortened V by 2 bases and J by 2 bases, and 22 bases separated the two germline ends. CDR3 region: CSARFPVGGAHGNQPQHF. CDR3 nucleotides: TGCAGTGCTAGATTCCCCGTTGGGGGGGCGCATGGCAATCAGCCCCAGCATTTT.

V is TRBV10-3 and J is TRBJ2-7, with TRBD1 as a possible D gene (7 bases). The CDR3 is 14 amino acids. Germline V CDR1 and CDR2: ENHRY, SYGVKD. The V end lost 10 bases, the J end lost 5 bases, and 21 bases lay between the germline ends. Written as DNA, the CDR3 is TGTGCCACCACGGGGGCACAGGGGATAGACGAGCAGTACTTC. It translates to CATTGAQGIDEQYF.

This clonotype was picked up many times. The V gene is TRBV7-8, the J gene TRBJ2-3; D may match TRBD1 or TRBD2 (5 bases each). Trimming left V 1 base short and J 4 bases short, with 9 bases between. CDR1 and CDR2 from the germline V gene are SGHVS and FQNEAQ. CDR3 length equals 14 residues. The CDR3 DNA sequence: TGTGCCAGCAGCTTAGAGGGGCGGGCAGATACGCAGTATTTT. Amino acids: CASSLEGRADTQYF.

V gene TRBV6-2 or TRBV6-3 combines with J gene TRBJ2-7; 10 bases agree with TRBD2. Germline loops: CDR1 MNHEY, CDR2 SVGEGT. The CDR3 extends over 16 amino acids. The junction had 10 bases not matched to a gene; V was cut back by 5 bases and J by 3 bases. The CDR3 DNA reads as TGTGCCAGCAGTGGGGCGGGACTAGCGCCCCACTACGAGCAGTACTTC. Encoded protein: CASSGAGLAPHYEQYF.

This clonotype was observed a single time. This chain joins TRBV3-1 and TRBJ2-1; D is possibly TRBD1 or TRBD2 (7 bases each). This CDR3 is 16 amino acids long. Germline CDR1 is LGHDT and CDR2 is YNNKEL (reference sequence). The ends were cut back, 10 bases at V and 7 bases at J, with 26 bases in the middle. In DNA, the CDR3 is TGTGCCACCACCCCTTCAGGGGGGGCGACGAATAATGAGCAGTTCTTC. It encodes CATTPSGGATNNEQFF.

This clonotype was observed a few times. The chain recombines TRBV12-3 or TRBV12-4 with TRBJ2-3; D call uncertain. The CDR3 is made up of 14 amino acids. Trimming took off 6 bases at V and 2 bases at J, with 12 bases between the two ends. This chain's CDR3 is CASSNPPATDTQYF. The CDR3, as DNA: TGTGCCAGCAGCAACCCCCCCGCCACAGATACGCAGTATTTT.

This chain joins TRBV28 and TRBJ1-1; a weak D match, TRBD1 (5 bases). The CDR3 extends over 13 amino acids. V was pared by 2 bases and J by 11 bases, with 15 bases between. Germline CDR1 and CDR2: MDHEN and SYDVKM. CDR3 protein: CASSLNTGQQAFF. The CDR3 region has the DNA TGTGCCAGCAGTTTAAATACAGGTCAACAGGCTTTCTTT.

J is TRBJ2-7 and V is TRBV7-9, with 7 bases that match TRBD1. After removal of 5 bases from V and 4 bases from J, the junction contained 11 bases not matched to a gene. The germline CDR1 and CDR2 sequences are SEHNR and FQNEAQ (reference sequence). The CDR3 sequence is 15 residues long. Here the CDR3 reads CASSPEGGASYEQYF. As DNA, the CDR3 is TGTGCCAGCAGCCCAGAAGGGGGCGCGTCGTACGAGCAGTACTTC.

The chain couples TRBV29-1 to TRBJ1-4; maybe TRBD1 (6 bases). The germline V and J ends were trimmed by 8 bases and 8 bases, with 21 bases remaining between them. The CDR3 is 14 residues long. From germline, CDR1 is SQVTM and CDR2 ANQGSEA. The DNA for the CDR3 is TGCAGCAGTTCCAACAGGGAACGCGGCGAAAAACTGTTTTTT. This translates into CSSSNRERGEKLFF.

The chain is built from TRBV5-1 and TRBJ1-1; D unresolved. CDR3 size: 14 residues. Deletions cut 4 bases from V and 4 bases from J, with 14 bases between. Looked up from germline, CDR1 is SGHRS and CDR2 is YFSETQ. CDR3 nucleotides: TGCGCCAGCAGCCCAGGTCGTGTGCGCACTGAAGCTTTCTTT. Encoded protein: CASSPGRVRTEAFF.

This clonotype was observed at least ten times. V gene TRBV9 combines with J gene TRBJ2-1; the D is unclear. The CDR3 sequence is 13 residues long. The germline V gene has CDR1 SGDLS and CDR2 YYNGEE. V was clipped by 3 bases and J by 2 bases, with 6 bases between them. The CDR3 DNA reads TGTGCCAGCAGCGCCCGGACCTACAATGAGCAGTTCTTC. Protein: CASSARTYNEQFF. The entire variable domain, with the rest obtained from reference TRBV9 and TRBJ2-1, is as follows: DSGVTQTPKHLITATGQRVTLRCSPRSGDLSVYWYQQSLDQGLQFLIQYYNGEERAKGNILERFSAQQFPDLHSELNLSSLELGDSALYFCASSARTYNEQFFGPGTRLTVL.